Following are 12 T cell receptor beta chains from one sample sequenced in a study of T cell repertoires in cytomegalovirus infection. A single record per CDR3 protein comes from TCRdb applying MiXCR to the reads. Of roughly 230,000 distinct CDR3 sequences listed, about 15% were seen once; the top ten hold around half. The material sequenced was CD8+ T cells from PBMCs. The receptors shown here come from a human donor in good health (CMV status not recorded). Some clones in this sample may be carry-over from other donors' samples.

The table lists this clonotype with many counts. The chain couples TRBV4-1 to TRBJ2-3; D is tentatively TRBD1 or TRBD2 (5 bases each). The germline V gene encodes CDR1 MGHRA and CDR2 YSYEKL. The CDR3 contains 15 residues. Between the trimmed V and J ends, which lost 0 bases and 2 bases, there was a span of 9 bases. CDR3 bases: TGCGCCAGCAGCCAAGATCCAGGGACCACAGATACGCAGTATTTT. It specifies CASSQDPGTTDTQYF.

The chain is built from TRBV9 and TRBJ2-1; the match to TRBD2 covers 8 bases. Unmatched junction bases numbered 7, after V lost 3 bases and J lost 8 bases. The CDR3 totals 14 residues. Germline V lookup: CDR1 SGDLS, CDR2 YYNGEE. CDR3 bases: TGTGCCAGCAGCGCGGGAGGGGCAGTCGATGAGCAGTTCTTC. Residues: CASSAGGAVDEQFF. The entire variable domain, with the rest obtained from reference TRBV9 and TRBJ2-1, is as follows: DSGVTQTPKHLITATGQRVTLRCSPRSGDLSVYWYQQSLDQGLQFLIQYYNGEERAKGNILERFSAQQFPDLHSELNLSSLELGDSALYFCASSAGGAVDEQFFGPGTRLTVL.

The V and J genes are TRBV2 and TRBJ2-2; TRBD1 might be the D (6 bases). The CDR3 spans 20 residues. V gave up 5 bases and J gave up 2 bases, with 27 bases separating them. In germline, CDR1 is SNHLY, CDR2 FYNNEI. The CDR3 is CASSYKSEPGTRENTGELFF. The CDR3 DNA reads TGTGCCAGCAGTTATAAGTCAGAACCGGGGACACGCGAAAACACCGGGGAGCTGTTTTTT.

This clonotype was observed many times. The CDR3: CASSPTGTSGDIQYF. The DNA for the CDR3 is TGTGCCAGCAGCCCCACCGGGACTAGCGGGGACATTCAGTACTTC. The chain recombines TRBV7-9 with TRBJ2-4, with 13 positions matching TRBD2. Germline V lookup: CDR1 SEHNR, CDR2 FQNEAQ (reference sequence). This CDR3 comprises 15 residues. Unmatched junction bases numbered 6, after V lost 5 bases and J lost 8 bases.

The V gene is TRBV5-5, the J gene TRBJ2-3, with TRBD1 identical over 8 bases. The junction had 6 bases not matched to a gene; V was cut back by 4 bases and J by 2 bases. CDR1 is SGHKS, CDR2 YYEKEE, per germline (reference sequence). This CDR3 comprises 15 residues. The CDR3 loop reads CASSPRTGYTDTQYF. The CDR3 DNA is TGTGCCAGCAGCCCCCGGACAGGGTACACAGATACGCAGTATTTT.

Many counts were recorded for this clonotype. The V and J genes are TRBV27 and TRBJ2-1, with D maybe TRBD1 (5 bases). With 4 bases removed from V and 5 bases from J, the gap between germline ends came to 15 bases. The CDR3 sequence is 15 residues long. Germline V gives CDR1 MNHEY, CDR2 SMNVEV (reference sequence). The CDR3 reads CASSSDSAPDNEQFF. The CDR3 DNA sequence: TGTGCCAGCAGTTCCGACAGTGCCCCGGACAATGAGCAGTTCTTC.

This clonotype came up many times. The CDR3: CASRTGAYNEQFF. The CDR3 DNA sequence: TGTGCCAGCAGGACCGGGGCTTACAATGAGCAGTTCTTC. J is TRBJ2-1 and V is TRBV28; D is possibly TRBD1 or TRBD2 (5 bases each). The germline V and J ends were trimmed by 6 bases and 4 bases, with 10 bases remaining between them. Germline V gene lookup returns CDR1 MDHEN and CDR2 SYDVKM. This CDR3 contains 13 residues. Together with reference TRBV28 and TRBJ2-1, the CDR3 gives the full variable domain: DVKVTQSSRYLVKRTGEKVFLECVQDMDHENMFWYRQDPGLGLRLIYFSYDVKMKEKGDIPEGYSVSREKKERFSLILESASTNQTSMYLCASRTGAYNEQFFGPGTRLTVL.

Many counts were recorded for this clonotype. The chain carries TRBV7-9 and TRBJ1-1; 8 positions agree with TRBD1. The germline gives CDR1 SEHNR, CDR2 FQNEAQ (reference sequence). The CDR3 spans 17 residues. Unmatched junction bases numbered 12, after V lost 3 bases and J lost 3 bases. The CDR3 DNA sequence: TGTGCCAGCAGCTTCCCCCGCGGACAGGGTGGGGACACTGAAGCTTTCTTT. Its translation: CASSFPRGQGGDTEAFF.

There are many counts of this clonotype. The J gene is TRBJ2-3, the V gene TRBV2; the match to TRBD2 covers 8 bases. Germline-derived CDR1 and CDR2 are SNHLY and FYNNEI. The CDR3 is made up of 15 amino acids. After removal of 3 bases from V and 3 bases from J, the junction contained 5 bases not matched to a gene. The chain's CDR3 is CASSDGGGSTDTQYF. In DNA form, the CDR3 reads TGTGCCAGCAGTGACGGCGGGGGGTCTACAGATACGCAGTATTTT.

This sequence joins TRBV20-1 and TRBJ1-1; D gene unclear. Germline-derived CDR1 and CDR2 are DFQATT and SNEGSKA (reference sequence). The V end was cut by 7 bases, the J end by 0 bases, with 27 bases between. This CDR3 contains 18 residues. CDR3: CSVLEAPGLPVMNTEAFF. CDR3 nucleotides: TGCAGTGTTCTAGAAGCTCCGGGCCTCCCTGTAATGAACACTGAAGCTTTCTTT.

The sample holds a few counts of this clonotype. The chain is built from TRBV19 and TRBJ1-1, with D uncertain. Per the germline V gene, CDR1 is LNHDA and CDR2 is SQIVND (reference sequence). V was pared by 3 bases and J by 1 base, with 9 bases between. This CDR3 comprises 14 residues. The DNA for the CDR3 is TGTGCCAGTAGTATCTCCCGAGGGAACACTGAAGCTTTCTTT. It codes for CASSISRGNTEAFF.

In this sample, this clonotype turned up many times. The J gene is TRBJ2-7, the V gene TRBV7-9, with 7 bases fitting TRBD1. Losses at the gene ends were 1 base for V and 6 bases for J; bases not matched to a gene: 9. The CDR3 sequence is 15 residues long. The germline gives CDR1 SEHNR, CDR2 FQNEAQ (reference sequence). The CDR3 nucleotides read TGTGCCAGCAGCTTAGGAGGGGGCCTATACGTCGAGCAGTACTTC. It specifies CASSLGGGLYVEQYF. The full variable domain, in which reference TRBV7-9 and TRBJ2-7 provide the parts outside the CDR3, is DTGVSQNPRHKITKRGQNVTFRCDPISEHNRLYWYRQTLGQGPEFLTYFQNEAQLEKSRLLSDRFSAERPKGSFSTLEIQRTEQGDSAMYLCASSLGGGLYVEQYFGPGTRLTVT.